The rows below give T cell receptor beta chains drawn from one sample of a study of post-analysis software for immune sequencing data. TCRdb re-called the PCR reads with MiXCR, one entry per CDR3 protein. The sample yields hundreds of thousands of distinct CDR3 sequences, approximately 59% seen once. The specimen was blood. The receptors were gathered from a girl aged 2-9 years with multiple sclerosis. The CDR3 runs from the conserved cysteine through the conserved F or W. The D gene is left open where the match is weak.

>TRBV29-1|13|NA
CSVRSGTNYGYTF
>TRBV28|14|NA
CASSLSTEGYGYTF
>TRBV5-1|14|NA
CASSLEDSPYEQYF
>TRBV20-1|13|TRBD1
CSASGTGDHGYTF
>TRBV10-2|16|TRBD2
CASSESGGSGTDTQYF
>TRBV29-1|14|TRBD2
CSAPASGRGGEQFF
>TRBV20-1|14|NA
CSARGVGAHTEAFF
>TRBV4-3|16|TRBD1
CASSQDRGTGLSGYTF
>TRBV7-3|15|NA
CASSLNRAGNSPLHF
>TRBV12-3/TRBV12-4|14|NA
CASSLASPSTEAFF
>TRBV10-3|14|TRBD1
CAISKGQEGETQYF
>TRBV19|16|NA
CASSIASVSGVETQYF
>TRBV6-5|12|TRBD1
CASGGQAETQYF
>TRBV12-3/TRBV12-4|15|TRBD1
CASIPKGASTDTQYF
>TRBV9|18|NA
CASSVESIPWENTGELFF
>TRBV20-1|14|NA
CSARAPEGGETQYF
>TRBV2|15|NA
CASIVSRLNTGELFF
>TRBV20-1|14|TRBD1
CSARDRATKNIQYF
>TRBV6-5|13|TRBD2
CASSYPGGHTQYF
>TRBV12-3/TRBV12-4|15|NA
CASSWGASGPYEQYF
>TRBV18|13|NA
CASSPDNNYGYTF
>TRBV5-1|15|NA
CASSLIAGASNEQFF
>TRBV12-3/TRBV12-4|13|NA
CASSLRVGETQYF
>TRBV4-3|17|TRBD1
CASSQSPSGRGDYGYTF
>TRBV27|15|NA
CASSLLRDSYNEQFF
>TRBV6-1|13|NA
CASSERKTYGYTF
>TRBV12-3/TRBV12-4|15|NA
CASSFWGPSKNIQYF
>TRBV4-2|16|TRBD2
CASSQVGGASTDTQYF
>TRBV6-5|13|NA
CASKAGAKNIQYF
>TRBV6-5|16|NA
CASSYSGPGAADTQYF
>TRBV5-5|18|TRBD2
CASSWGLAGGPILVEQFF
>TRBV20-1|13|NA
CSASGQDNSPLHF
>TRBV5-1|16|TRBD2
CASSFALSGIDGEQFF
>TRBV12-5|20|TRBD1
CASGESRKDRLSVGWETQYF
>TRBV12-3/TRBV12-4|15|NA
CASSPHQQYQETQYF
>TRBV5-1|14|NA
CASSLPGLEDTQYF
>TRBV10-2|17|NA
CASSENGAGGRRDTQYF
>TRBV6-6|12|NA
CASTYDGYEQYF
>TRBV7-8|15|NA
CASSRLGDAGDTQYF
>TRBV3-1|15|TRBD1
CASSQVGRGHYGYTF
>TRBV24-1|15|NA
CATSDRTLPPYGYTF
>TRBV6-5|13|NA
CASSQAGAYGYTF